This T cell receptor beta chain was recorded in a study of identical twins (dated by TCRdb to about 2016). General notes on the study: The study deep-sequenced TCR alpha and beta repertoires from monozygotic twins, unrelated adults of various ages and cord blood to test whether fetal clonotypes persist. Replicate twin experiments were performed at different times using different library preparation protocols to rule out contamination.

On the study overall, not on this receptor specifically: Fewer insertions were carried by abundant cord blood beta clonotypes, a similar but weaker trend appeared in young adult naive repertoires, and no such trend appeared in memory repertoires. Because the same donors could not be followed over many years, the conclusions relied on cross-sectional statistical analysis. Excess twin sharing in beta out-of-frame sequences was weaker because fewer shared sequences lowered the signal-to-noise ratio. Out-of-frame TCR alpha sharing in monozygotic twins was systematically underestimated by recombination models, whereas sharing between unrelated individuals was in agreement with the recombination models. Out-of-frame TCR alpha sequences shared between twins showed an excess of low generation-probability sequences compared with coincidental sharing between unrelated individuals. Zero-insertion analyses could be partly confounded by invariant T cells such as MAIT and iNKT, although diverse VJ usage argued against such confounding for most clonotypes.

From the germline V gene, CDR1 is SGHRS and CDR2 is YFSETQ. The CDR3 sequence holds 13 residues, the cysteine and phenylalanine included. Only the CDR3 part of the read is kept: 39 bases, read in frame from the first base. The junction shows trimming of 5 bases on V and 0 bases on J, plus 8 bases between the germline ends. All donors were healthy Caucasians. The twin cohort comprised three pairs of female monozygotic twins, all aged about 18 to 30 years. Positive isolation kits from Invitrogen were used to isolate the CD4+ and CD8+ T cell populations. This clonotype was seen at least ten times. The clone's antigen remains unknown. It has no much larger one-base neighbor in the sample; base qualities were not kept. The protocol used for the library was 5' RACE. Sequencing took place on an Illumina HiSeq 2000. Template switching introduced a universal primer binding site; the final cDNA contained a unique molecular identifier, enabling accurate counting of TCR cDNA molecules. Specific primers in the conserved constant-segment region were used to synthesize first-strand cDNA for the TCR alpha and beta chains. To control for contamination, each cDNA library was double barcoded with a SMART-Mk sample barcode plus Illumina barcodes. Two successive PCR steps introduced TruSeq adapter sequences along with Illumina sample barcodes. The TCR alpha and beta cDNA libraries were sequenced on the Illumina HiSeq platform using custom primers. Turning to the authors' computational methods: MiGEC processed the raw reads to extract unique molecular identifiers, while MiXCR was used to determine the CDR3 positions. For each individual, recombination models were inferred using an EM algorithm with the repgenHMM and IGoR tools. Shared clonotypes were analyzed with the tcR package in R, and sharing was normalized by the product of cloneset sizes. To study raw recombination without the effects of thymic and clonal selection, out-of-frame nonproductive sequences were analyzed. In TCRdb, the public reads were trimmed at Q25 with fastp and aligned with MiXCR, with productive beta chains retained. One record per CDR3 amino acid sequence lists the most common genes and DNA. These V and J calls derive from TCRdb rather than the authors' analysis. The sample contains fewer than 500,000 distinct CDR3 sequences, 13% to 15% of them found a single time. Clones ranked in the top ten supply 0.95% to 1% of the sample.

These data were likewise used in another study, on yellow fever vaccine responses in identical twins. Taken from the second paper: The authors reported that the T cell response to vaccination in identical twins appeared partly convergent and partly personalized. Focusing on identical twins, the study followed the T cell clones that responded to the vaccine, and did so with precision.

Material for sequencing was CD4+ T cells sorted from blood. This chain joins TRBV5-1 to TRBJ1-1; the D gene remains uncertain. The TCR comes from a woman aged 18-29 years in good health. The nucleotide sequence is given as TGCGCCAGCAGTCCCCAGCTGAACACTGAAGCTTTCTTT. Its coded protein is CASSPQLNTEAFF.